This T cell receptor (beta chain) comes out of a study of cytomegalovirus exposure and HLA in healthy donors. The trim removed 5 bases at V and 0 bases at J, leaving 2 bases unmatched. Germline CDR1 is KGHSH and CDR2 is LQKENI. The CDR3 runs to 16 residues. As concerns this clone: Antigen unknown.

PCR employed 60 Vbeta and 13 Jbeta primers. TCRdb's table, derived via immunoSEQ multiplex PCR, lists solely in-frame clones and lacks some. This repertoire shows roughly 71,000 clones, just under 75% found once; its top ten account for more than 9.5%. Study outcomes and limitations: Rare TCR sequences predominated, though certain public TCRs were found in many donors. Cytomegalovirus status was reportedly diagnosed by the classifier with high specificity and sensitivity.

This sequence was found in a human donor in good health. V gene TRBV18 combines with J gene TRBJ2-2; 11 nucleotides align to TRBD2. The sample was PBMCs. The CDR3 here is CASSRLAGSNTGELFF. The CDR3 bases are TGTGCCAGCTCAAGACTAGCGGGATCGAACACCGGGGAGCTGTTTTTT.